This T cell receptor (beta chain) emerged from a study of brain T cells in children with intractable seizures. Surgery cases with the highest brain T cell transcript signatures were chosen for sequencing. Before surgery, patients took at least one anti-epileptic drug. Worth noting for this clone: What it binds is not known.

Study results and caveats: Pre- and post-surgery blood differed in depth, so pre-surgery absences may be undersampling.

The assay was immunoSEQ multiplex PCR, and TCRdb's table has in-frame clones only and misses some. The table has more than 40,000 clones, 75% to 95% seen once. This receptor was identified in a girl aged 2 to 10 with tuberous sclerosis and intractable seizures. Source: peripheral blood, taken at surgery.

CDR3 sequence reads: CASSQRTGLNQPQHF. CDR3 in DNA: TGCGCCAGCAGCCAACGGACAGGCCTCAATCAGCCCCAGCATTTT. The V call is TRBV4-1, the J call TRBJ1-5; 7 positions match TRBD1. CDR3 length: 15 amino acids. V lost 2 bases and J lost 3; bases outside the gene matches: 4. CDR1 MGHRA and CDR2 YSYEKL come from the germline V gene.